Presented here are 19 T cell receptor beta chains from one specimen sequenced in a study of Ad26.COV2.S vaccination and SARS-CoV-2 variants. Treatment specified: approximately 18 received Ad26.COV2.S at low or high dose, single or two shots; several received placebo; per-sample allocation not given. Specimens were obtained on day 63 following the first vaccine or placebo injection. Data came from immunoSEQ multiplex PCR; TCRdb stores just in-frame clones and leaves some out. The top ten hold roughly 3.1% of the sample, which has a few hundred thousand clones, around 90% seen once. Source: peripheral blood, taken in a trial of Ad26.COV2.S vaccine versus placebo. The receptors shown here come from a person aged 18 to 59 who received the Ad26.COV2.S COVID-19 vaccine or a placebo.

The chain employs TRBV5-1 and TRBJ1-1, with 8 positions matching TRBD1. After removal of 3 bases from V and 3 bases from J, the junction contained 1 base not matched to a gene. The CDR3 covers 13 residues. Germline V gene data show CDR1 as SGHRS and CDR2 as YFSETQ. CDR3: CASSSDRDTEAFF. The DNA of the CDR3 is TGCGCCAGCAGCTCGGACAGGGACACTGAAGCTTTCTTT.

The rearrangement uses TRBV29-1 and TRBJ1-1; D unclear. The ends were cut back, 6 bases at V and 7 bases at J, with 9 bases in the middle. The CDR3 has 10 amino acids. CDR1 and CDR2 (germline): SQVTM, ANQGSEA. Here the CDR3 reads CSVREYEAFF. The CDR3 region has the DNA TGCAGCGTGAGGGAGTATGAAGCTTTCTTT.

The rearrangement uses TRBV9 and TRBJ1-5, with D perhaps TRBD1 (5 bases). V was trimmed by 0 bases and J by 4 bases, leaving 8 bases between them. Germline V lookup: CDR1 SGDLS, CDR2 YYNGEE. The CDR3 runs 14 residues. CDR3: CASSVGGTNQPQHF. DNA for the CDR3: TGTGCCAGCAGCGTAGGGGGGACGAATCAGCCCCAGCATTTT. The complete variable domain, with remaining parts taken from reference TRBV9 and TRBJ1-5, reads DSGVTQTPKHLITATGQRVTLRCSPRSGDLSVYWYQQSLDQGLQFLIQYYNGEERAKGNILERFSAQQFPDLHSELNLSSLELGDSALYFCASSVGGTNQPQHFGDGTRLSIL.

This clone was counted once. This sequence joins TRBV19 and TRBJ2-3, with D uncertain. Germline V gene sequence: CDR1 LNHDA, CDR2 SQIVND (reference sequence). V was trimmed by 0 bases and J by 5 bases, leaving 3 bases between them. This CDR3 has 12 amino acids. This chain's CDR3 is CASSIDRDTQYF. CDR3 DNA: TGTGCCAGTAGTATAGATCGAGATACGCAGTATTTT.

This clone was detected once. This chain uses TRBV4-1 with TRBJ2-7; a possible D gene is TRBD1 (7 bases). CDR1 and CDR2 (germline): MGHRA, YSYEKL. Trimming stripped 2 bases from V and 3 bases from J, with 14 bases between. The CDR3 is 15 residues long. CDR3 loop: CASSQQGQGGYEQYF. The CDR3 coding sequence is TGCGCCAGCAGCCAACAGGGGCAGGGGGGCTACGAGCAGTACTTC.

For this clone: The junction departs from the called germline gene at one end, perhaps through a read error. V is TRBV19 and J is TRBJ2-5; 7 bases align to TRBD1. The CDR3 loop spans 14 amino acids. Germline V gene sequence: CDR1 LNHDA, CDR2 SQIVND (reference sequence). The CDR3 sequence is CASSVDRVGETQYF. CDR3 bases: TGTGCCAGTAGTGTAGACAGGGTCGGGGAGACCCAGTACTTC.

The chain is built from TRBV5-1 and TRBJ1-4, with 7 bases fitting TRBD1. The CDR3 is made up of 14 amino acids. The V gene end was trimmed by 2 bases and the J gene end by 8 bases; junction bases not matched to a gene: 6. Germline V gene sequence: CDR1 SGHRS, CDR2 YFSETQ. For the CDR3, the DNA is TGCGCCAGCAGCTTTGGACAGGTAGACGAAAAACTGTTTTTT. This translates into CASSFGQVDEKLFF.

V gene TRBV18 combines with J gene TRBJ2-1; D possibly uses TRBD1 or TRBD2 (5 bases each). CDR3 length: 13 amino acids. The V gene's germline CDR1 is KGHSH and CDR2 LQKENI. V lost 2 bases and J lost 7, with 9 bases in between. CDR3 in amino acids: CASSPVGENEQFF. In DNA, the CDR3 is TGTGCCAGCTCACCAGTGGGGGAGAATGAGCAGTTCTTC.

The chain uses TRBV5-1 and TRBJ1-4, with D perhaps TRBD1 (5 bases). V lost 0 bases, J lost 7 bases, and 13 bases lay in between. Germline V gene sequence: CDR1 SGHRS, CDR2 YFSETQ. The CDR3 spans 15 residues. Here the CDR3 reads CASSLGRPGSEKLFF. The CDR3 DNA reads as TGCGCCAGCAGCTTGGGTCGGCCAGGGTCTGAAAAACTGTTTTTT.

J is TRBJ1-2 and V is TRBV7-9; possible D gene TRBD1, 5 bases. Germline V gene lookup returns CDR1 SEHNR and CDR2 FQNEAQ (reference sequence). V gave up 4 bases and J gave up 5 bases, with 20 bases separating them. The CDR3 spans 16 residues. Here the CDR3 DNA reads TGTGCCAGCAGCTCGGGCCGGGAGGGGTCGGCTTATGGCTACACCTTC. This sequence encodes CASSSGREGSAYGYTF.

The chain has TRBV19 and TRBJ2-5; TRBD2 aligns across 8 bases. The germline V gene has CDR1 LNHDA and CDR2 SQIVND (reference sequence). The CDR3 is 15 residues long. V dropped 1 base and J dropped 0; count of bases not matched to a gene: 1. For the CDR3, the DNA is TGTGCCAGTAGTATAGCGGGGGGGCACCAAGAGACCCAGTACTTC. Translating gives CASSIAGGHQETQYF.

This chain links TRBV11-2 with TRBJ2-1; D possibly corresponds to TRBD2 (5 bases). The germline V and J ends were trimmed by 5 bases and 6 bases, with 11 bases remaining between them. Germline V gives CDR1 SGHAT, CDR2 FQNNGV. This CDR3 has 13 amino acids. The DNA of the CDR3 is TGTGCCAGCAGCCCCGGGGTAGCCAATGAGCAGTTCTTC. Protein sequence: CASSPGVANEQFF.

This clone came up many times. The V call is TRBV6-5, the J call TRBJ1-6, with D possibly TRBD1 on 5 matching bases. The V end lost 2 bases, the J end lost 6 bases, and 8 bases lay between the germline ends. Germline CDR1 reads MNHEY; CDR2 reads SVGAGI. This CDR3 comprises 14 residues. For the CDR3, the DNA is TGTGCCAGCAGTTACGGGGACCTTAATTCACCCCTCCACTTT. This codes for CASSYGDLNSPLHF.

The genes are TRBV6-2 or TRBV6-3 and TRBJ2-1; D possibly corresponds to TRBD2 (6 bases). V lost 2 bases and J lost 5, with 16 bases in between. This CDR3 comprises 16 residues. Germline CDR1 MNHEY, CDR2 SVGEGT. The DNA of the CDR3 is TGTGCCAGCAGTTACACCTCCGGGACGGGAGACAATGAGCAGTTCTTC. It translates to CASSYTSGTGDNEQFF.

A few counts support this clone. V gene TRBV3-1 (or the pseudogene TRBV3-2) combines with J gene TRBJ1-1; D unresolved. Germline CDR1 LGHDT, CDR2 YNNKEL (reference sequence). The CDR3 is 15 amino acids. V lost 1 base to trimming and J lost 1 base, with 10 bases between them. The CDR3 spells CASSQARMGNTEAFF. The CDR3 nucleotides read TGTGCCAGCAGCCAAGCACGGATGGGGAACACTGAAGCTTTCTTT.

V is TRBV4-1 and J is TRBJ2-7; D unclear. With 1 base removed from V and 3 bases from J, the gap between germline ends came to 10 bases. This CDR3 contains 14 residues. The V gene's germline CDR1 is MGHRA and CDR2 YSYEKL. The CDR3 nucleotides are TGCGCCAGCAGCCAAGCTCAGGTGAACTACGAGCAGTACTTC. Amino acid sequence: CASSQAQVNYEQYF.

This clone was counted a few times. The J gene is TRBJ2-5, the V gene TRBV29-1; 12 bases map to TRBD2. The CDR3 totals 13 residues. In germline, CDR1 is SQVTM, CDR2 ANQGSEA. The DNA for the CDR3 is TGCAGTGCGACTAGCGGGGGACAAGAGACCCAGTACTTC. Encoded protein: CSATSGGQETQYF.

This clone appeared a single time. This chain connects TRBV7-2 to TRBJ1-2; 7 bases agree with TRBD1. Germline CDR1 and CDR2: SGHTA and FQGNSA. V shed 4 bases and J 4 bases; nucleotides not matched to a gene: 12. CDR3 size: 16 residues. CDR3 DNA: TGTGCCAGCAGCTCGAGACAGGGACCCTTTTCCTATGGCTACACCTTC. Translated: CASSSRQGPFSYGYTF.

The V and J genes are TRBV6-2 or TRBV6-3 and TRBJ2-7; the D gene is possibly TRBD1 (6 bases). Germline lookup yields CDR1 MNHEY and CDR2 SVGEGT. V lost 0 bases, J lost 2 bases, and 11 bases lay in between. This CDR3 comprises 15 residues. The CDR3 loop reads CASSYSRGKTYEQYF. Here the CDR3 DNA reads TGTGCCAGCAGTTACTCGAGGGGGAAGACCTACGAGCAGTACTTC.